The 27 T cell receptor beta chains given below trace back to one sample, sequenced in a study of shared clonotypes between healthy human individuals. The data were produced by immunoSEQ multiplex PCR, yet TCRdb's version contains in-frame clones alone and is incomplete. The sample carries about 2 million clones, over 85% recorded once. Naive CD8 cells were CD45RO-negative, positively selected for CCR7, excluding terminally differentiated effector memory CD45RA+ cells. The sample consisted of naive CD8+ T cells sorted from blood. The origin of the receptors is a man aged 18 to 30 in good health.

V is TRBV13 and J is TRBJ2-2; 13 nucleotides align to TRBD2. Trimming cost V 5 bases and J 5 bases; bases outside gene matches: 5. CDR3 size: 16 residues. Germline CDR1 is PRHDT and CDR2 is FYEKMQ (reference sequence). The CDR3 sequence: CASSAGLAGVTGELFF. CDR3 bases: TGTGCCAGCAGCGCCGGACTAGCGGGAGTTACCGGGGAGCTGTTTTTT.

J is TRBJ2-1 and V is TRBV27; 11 nucleotides line up with TRBD2. After removal of 8 bases from V and 7 bases from J, the junction contained 10 bases not matched to a gene. This CDR3 is built from 15 residues. Germline CDR1 MNHEY, CDR2 SMNVEV (reference sequence). For the CDR3, the DNA is TGTGCCAGCCGACTGGGACTAGCGGACACTAATGAGCAGTTCTTC. Translation gives CASRLGLADTNEQFF.

This sequence joins TRBV15 and TRBJ2-3; D is undetermined. CDR1 and CDR2 from the germline V gene are LNHNV and YYDKDF (reference sequence). With 5 bases removed from V and 3 bases from J, the gap between germline ends came to 12 bases. This CDR3 spans 14 amino acids. This CDR3 is CATSLRGVTDTQYF. The CDR3, as DNA: TGTGCCACCAGCCTACGCGGAGTAACAGATACGCAGTATTTT.

In the case of this clone: The sample contains more than one DNA sequence encoding this CDR3. The genes are TRBV19 and TRBJ2-1; 8 bases agree with TRBD2. CDR1 and CDR2 (germline): LNHDA, SQIVND (reference sequence). V was pared by 3 bases and J by 2 bases, with 3 bases of the junction left unmatched. This CDR3 has 15 residues. Written as DNA, the CDR3 is TGTGCCAGTAGTATCGGGGGGGGACCCTACAATGAGCAGTTCTTC. Residues: CASSIGGGPYNEQFF.

As regards this clone: The same CDR3 arises from other DNA sequences in this sample as well. The rearrangement uses TRBV7-9 and TRBJ2-7, with D perhaps being TRBD1 or TRBD2 (5 bases each). The CDR3 has 12 amino acids. V lost 2 bases, J lost 7 bases, and 9 bases lay in between. Germline V gene lookup returns CDR1 SEHNR and CDR2 FQNEAQ (reference sequence). The CDR3 bases are TGTGCCAGCAGCTTATCAGGGAGTGAGCAGTACTTC. Translated: CASSLSGSEQYF.

The chain employs TRBV10-3 and TRBJ2-7; 9 bases align to TRBD2. This CDR3 contains 17 residues. CDR1 and CDR2 from the germline V gene are ENHRY and SYGVKD. The ends lost 2 bases at V and 0 bases at J; junction bases unmatched: 8. CDR3 residues: CAISEPSDSGSSYEQYF. In DNA, the CDR3 is TGTGCCATCAGTGAGCCGAGCGATAGCGGGAGCTCCTACGAGCAGTACTTC.

J is TRBJ2-5 and V is TRBV2; 9 bases map to TRBD1. Trimming took 4 bases from V and 2 from J; bases not matched to a gene: 8. The CDR3 contains 16 residues. CDR1 is SNHLY and CDR2 is FYNNEI in the germline V gene. CDR3 nucleotide sequence: TGTGCCAGCAGTGGCGATGAGGACAGGGGACAAGAGACCCAGTACTTC. Protein sequence: CASSGDEDRGQETQYF.

J is TRBJ2-7 and V is TRBV4-1; 8 positions agree with TRBD1. The CDR3 is made up of 14 amino acids. The germline V gene encodes CDR1 MGHRA and CDR2 YSYEKL. V lost 5 bases to trimming and J lost 5 bases; unmatched junction nucleotides: 8. CDR3 residues: CASSFQGAGDEQYF. The CDR3 coding sequence is TGCGCCAGCAGCTTCCAGGGGGCGGGCGACGAGCAGTACTTC.

The V and J genes are TRBV9 and TRBJ2-3, with 15 bases aligning to TRBD2. Germline CDR1 SGDLS, CDR2 YYNGEE. V lost 4 bases and J lost 3; bases outside the gene matches: 3. The CDR3 covers 16 residues. CDR3 sequence (DNA): TGTGCCAGCAGCCTAGGACTAGCGGGAGGGACAGATACGCAGTATTTT. It is translated as CASSLGLAGGTDTQYF.

The chain links TRBV19 to TRBJ2-7, with TRBD2 matching 7 bases. Germline values: CDR1 LNHDA, CDR2 SQIVND (reference sequence). The CDR3 extends over 14 amino acids. After removal of 5 bases from V and 1 base from J, the junction contained 5 bases not matched to a gene. CDR3 sequence: CASSLLADSYEQYF. The CDR3 nucleotides are TGTGCCAGTAGTCTTCTAGCGGATTCCTACGAGCAGTACTTC.

The chain links TRBV6-1 to TRBJ1-1; D uncertain. This CDR3 is 13 amino acids long. Trimming left V 0 bases short and J 5 bases short, with 7 bases between. In germline, CDR1 is MNHNS, CDR2 SASEGT. For the CDR3, the DNA is TGTGCCAGCAGTGAAGCTATCAATACTGAAGCTTTCTTT. Protein: CASSEAINTEAFF.

This sequence joins TRBV30 and TRBJ2-1; 9 bases align to TRBD2. Losses at the gene ends were 0 bases for V and 6 bases for J; bases not matched to a gene: 6. CDR3 length: 15 residues. Germline assignment: CDR1 GTSNPN and CDR2 SVGIG (reference sequence). Here the CDR3 reads CAWSVFGGGGNEQFF. The DNA for the CDR3 is TGTGCCTGGAGTGTATTTGGCGGGGGGGGCAATGAGCAGTTCTTC.

The chain links TRBV28 to TRBJ2-7; a weak D match, TRBD2 (6 bases). The CDR3 covers 15 residues. V lost 3 bases and J 0 bases, leaving 12 bases between the germline ends. CDR1 and CDR2 (germline): MDHEN, SYDVKM. CDR3 DNA: TGTGCCAGCAGTTTGCGGGGTTTGGTCTCCTACGAGCAGTACTTC. Amino acids: CASSLRGLVSYEQYF.

As for this clone: At the DNA level, this CDR3 is encoded by other sequences in the same sample as well. The chain joins TRBV27 to TRBJ1-6, with 8 positions matching TRBD1. J gave up 10 bases and V 4 bases, and 3 bases lay outside the gene matches. Per germline, CDR1 MNHEY and CDR2 SMNVEV (reference sequence). This CDR3 comprises 13 residues. The CDR3 DNA follows: TGTGCCAGCAGTTCAGACAGGGGATCACCCCTCCACTTT. Residues: CASSSDRGSPLHF.

This rearrangement joins TRBV27 to TRBJ1-1, with TRBD1 matching over 7 bases. Per the germline V gene, CDR1 is MNHEY and CDR2 is SMNVEV (reference sequence). This CDR3 contains 13 residues. V gave up 4 bases and J gave up 8 bases; unmatched junction bases: 7. CDR3 in amino acids: CASSYYTGEEAFF. The CDR3 region has the DNA TGTGCCAGCAGTTACTATACAGGGGAAGAAGCTTTCTTT.

The chain recombines TRBV29-1 with TRBJ2-1; the match to TRBD2 covers 7 bases. CDR3 length: 15 residues. Germline CDR1 and CDR2: SQVTM and ANQGSEA. V dropped 5 bases and J dropped 1; count of bases not matched to a gene: 8. The CDR3 region has the DNA TGCAGCGTTCCCTCCGGGAGGTGGTCCTACAATGAGCAGTTCTTC. Its protein product is CSVPSGRWSYNEQFF.

This chain connects TRBV7-9 to TRBJ2-1; D possibly corresponds to TRBD2 (5 bases). Germline loops: CDR1 SEHNR, CDR2 FQNEAQ (reference sequence). V was pared by 1 base and J by 2 bases, with 15 bases between. CDR3 length: 17 amino acids. CDR3 in DNA: TGTGCCAGCAGCTTAGGTTGGGCAGGACTTACCTACAATGAGCAGTTCTTC. This codes for CASSLGWAGLTYNEQFF.

The V call is TRBV27, the J call TRBJ2-7, with 9 bases lining up with TRBD1. V shed 0 bases and J 2 bases; nucleotides not matched to a gene: 8. The germline V gene has CDR1 MNHEY and CDR2 SMNVEV (reference sequence). This CDR3 comprises 17 residues. In DNA, the CDR3 is TGTGCCAGCAGTTTATCCCCCGGGACAGGGCTCGCCTACGAGCAGTACTTC. Protein: CASSLSPGTGLAYEQYF.

The chain recombines TRBV7-6 with TRBJ2-3; no clear D gene. This CDR3 comprises 14 residues. Trimming took 2 bases from V and 4 from J, leaving 10 bases between them. Per the germline V gene, CDR1 is SGHVS and CDR2 is FNYEAQ. CDR3 sequence: CASSLSFSADTQYF. DNA for the CDR3: TGTGCCAGCAGCTTATCATTTTCGGCAGATACGCAGTATTTT. The entire variable domain, with the rest obtained from reference TRBV7-6 and TRBJ2-3, is as follows: GAGVSQSPRYKVTKRGQDVALRCDPISGHVSLYWYRQALGQGPEFLTYFNYEAQQDKSGLPNDRFSAERPEGSISTLTIQRTEQRDSAMYRCASSLSFSADTQYFGPGTRLTVL.

J is TRBJ2-7 and V is TRBV27; 10 positions agree with TRBD2. This CDR3 has 16 amino acids. Germline CDR1 MNHEY, CDR2 SMNVEV (reference sequence). V lost 1 base, J lost 1 base, and 4 bases stayed unmatched. This chain's CDR3 is CASSLLSGGDSYEQYF. For the CDR3, the DNA is TGTGCCAGCAGTTTATTGAGCGGGGGGGATTCCTACGAGCAGTACTTC.

The chain has TRBV28 and TRBJ2-3, with 8 bases matching TRBD2. The CDR3 spans 16 residues. Losses at the gene ends were 2 bases for V and 4 bases for J; bases not matched to a gene: 8. From germline, CDR1 is MDHEN and CDR2 SYDVKM. The CDR3 DNA sequence: TGTGCCAGCAGTTTAAATCCGGGGGGGCCCTCAGATACGCAGTATTTT. Translating it yields CASSLNPGGPSDTQYF.

This sequence joins TRBV13 and TRBJ2-1; weak D call: TRBD2 (5 bases). The V gene's germline CDR1 is PRHDT and CDR2 FYEKMQ (reference sequence). There are 16 residues in the CDR3. V was cut by 5 bases and J by 0 bases, with 14 bases left in between. CDR3 bases: TGTGCCAGCAGCATGGAACTAGGGAGCTCCTACAATGAGCAGTTCTTC. Residues: CASSMELGSSYNEQFF.

This clone was seen only a few times. The chain links TRBV30 to TRBJ1-6; D is uncertain. Germline lookup yields CDR1 GTSNPN and CDR2 SVGIG (reference sequence). The CDR3 loop spans 14 amino acids. V dropped 2 bases and J dropped 7 bases, with 12 bases sitting between them. The CDR3 loop reads CAWSWEDLNSPLHF. The DNA of the CDR3 is TGTGCCTGGAGTTGGGAAGACCTCAATTCACCCCTCCACTTT.

V usage is TRBV6-4 and J usage is TRBJ2-2; the match to TRBD2 covers 11 bases. The CDR3 is made up of 17 amino acids. Trimming took 0 bases from V and 4 from J; bases not matched to a gene: 4. Germline CDR1 and CDR2: MRHNA and SNTAGT. The chain's CDR3 is CASSDSTSGGITGELFF. The CDR3 coding sequence is TGTGCCAGCAGTGACTCTACTAGCGGGGGCATCACCGGGGAGCTGTTTTTT.

The gene calls are TRBV5-4 and TRBJ1-3; no reliable D call. The V and J ends lost 0 bases and 0 bases respectively, with 7 bases between them. CDR3 length: 15 residues. The V gene's germline CDR1 is SGHNT and CDR2 YYREEE (reference sequence). CDR3 protein: CASSLDLNSGNTIYF. As DNA, the CDR3 is TGTGCCAGCAGCTTGGATCTGAACTCTGGAAACACCATATATTTT.

The chain combines TRBV6-5 with TRBJ2-7; a weak D match, TRBD1 (5 bases). Germline V gene lookup returns CDR1 MNHEY and CDR2 SVGAGI. V was clipped by 5 bases and J by 6 bases, with 8 bases between them. CDR3 size: 11 residues. CDR3: CASSVGAEQYF. Written as DNA, the CDR3 is TGTGCCAGCAGTGTTGGGGCCGAGCAGTACTTC.

The rearrangement joins TRBV2 to TRBJ1-5, with 8 bases that match TRBD1. J was trimmed by 9 bases and V by 6 bases; bases with no gene match: 13. CDR3 size: 15 residues. Germline V lookup: CDR1 SNHLY, CDR2 FYNNEI. In DNA form, the CDR3 reads TGTGCCAGCAGGGAGGGGACAGGTCTTATGAGGCCCCAGCATTTT. Encoded protein: CASREGTGLMRPQHF.